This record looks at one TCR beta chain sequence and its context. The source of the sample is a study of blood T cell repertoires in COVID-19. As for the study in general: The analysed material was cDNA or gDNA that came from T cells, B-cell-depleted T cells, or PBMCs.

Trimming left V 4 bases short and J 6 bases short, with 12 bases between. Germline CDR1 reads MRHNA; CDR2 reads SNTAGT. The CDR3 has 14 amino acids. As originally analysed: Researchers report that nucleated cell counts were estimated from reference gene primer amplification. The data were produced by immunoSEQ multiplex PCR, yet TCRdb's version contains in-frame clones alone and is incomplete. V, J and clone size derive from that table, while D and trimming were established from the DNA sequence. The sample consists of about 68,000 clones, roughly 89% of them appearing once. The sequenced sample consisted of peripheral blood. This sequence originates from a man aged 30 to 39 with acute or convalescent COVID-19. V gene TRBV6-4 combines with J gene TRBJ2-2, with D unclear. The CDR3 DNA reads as TGTGCCAGCAGTGTCGAGGTCGGCGCCGGGGAGCTGTTTTTT. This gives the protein CASSVEVGAGELFF.